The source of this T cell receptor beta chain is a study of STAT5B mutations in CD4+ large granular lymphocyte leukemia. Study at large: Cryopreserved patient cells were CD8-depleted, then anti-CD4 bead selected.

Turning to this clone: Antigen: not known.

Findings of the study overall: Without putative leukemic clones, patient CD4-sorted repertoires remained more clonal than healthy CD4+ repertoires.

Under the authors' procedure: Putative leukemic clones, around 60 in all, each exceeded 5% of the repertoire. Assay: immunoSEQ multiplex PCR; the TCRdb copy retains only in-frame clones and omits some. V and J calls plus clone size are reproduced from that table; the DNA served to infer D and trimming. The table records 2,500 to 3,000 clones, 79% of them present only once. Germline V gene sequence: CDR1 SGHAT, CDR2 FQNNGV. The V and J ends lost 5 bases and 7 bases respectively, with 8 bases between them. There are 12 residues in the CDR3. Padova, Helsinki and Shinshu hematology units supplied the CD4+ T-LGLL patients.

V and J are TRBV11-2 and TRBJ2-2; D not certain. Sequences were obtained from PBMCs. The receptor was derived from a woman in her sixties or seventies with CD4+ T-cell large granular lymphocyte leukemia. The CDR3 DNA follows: TGTGCCAGCAGCCTGTATGTCGGGGAGCTGTTTTTT. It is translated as CASSLYVGELFF.